This TCR beta chain was profiled in a study of T cells expressing NK-cell markers (dated by TCRdb to about 2020). About the study as a whole: Eight donors provided sorted CD3+CD56+NKG2C+, CD3+CD56+NKG2C- and CD3+CD56-NKG2C+ T-cell subsets, whose TCR beta-chain repertoires were profiled. Of the eight sequenced donors, seven were found to be HCMV-seropositive and one was found to be HCMV-seronegative. The eight sequenced donors were randomly selected healthy volunteers, three men and five women. Libraries were sequenced as 2 x 150 bp reads on Illumina HiSeq 2000/2500, MiSeq or NextSeq.

The CDR3 holds 14 amino acids from the cysteine to the phenylalanine. No DNA is given. The germline V gene (reference sequence) specifies GTSNPN as CDR1 and SVGIG as CDR2. To determine HCMV serostatus, a commercial ELISA kit was used to detect HCMV-specific IgG in serum. Ficoll density gradient centrifugation was used to isolate peripheral blood mononuclear cells from blood. A remark on this clonotype: Its target antigen remains unknown.

The data were produced on an Illumina HiSeq 2000. TCR beta cDNA libraries were prepared using 5'RACE template switching, which introduced a universal primer site and unique molecular identifiers. cDNA synthesis was primed from the TCR beta constant segment, followed by two successive PCR amplification steps. Per the authors' processing: MIGEC was used to demultiplex reads and group the reads by UMI, and MiTCR was used to assemble and quantify clonotypes. Only TCR cDNA sequences supported by at least two reads were kept to exclude erroneous sequences. The tcR package was used for downstream repertoire analysis, and clonotypes were matched across fractions by CDR3 nucleotide sequence plus V segment. Antigen specificity was annotated against VDJdb with VDJmatch, allowing one amino acid substitution in CDR3. Reprocessed by TCRdb, the reads give a single entry per CDR3 protein sequence, without DNA. The V and J calls were not made by the authors but by TCRdb's processing. The table for this sample lists a few hundred thousand distinct CDR3 sequences. Clones ranked in the top ten supply about 5.2% of the sample.

What the work shows at the level of the full study, not this receptor alone: Whether the expanded NKG2C-expressing T cell clones were specific for HCMV antigens remained unclear. Those dominant clonotypes were again the most abundant among CD3+CD56-NKG2C+ cells in a handful of donors, at about 28.3-60.1%. In six donors, the dominant CD3+CD56+NKG2C+ clonotypes were among the top 10 CD8+ clonotypes and accounted for roughly 1.0-7.0% of CD8+ T cells.

Input material: blood T cells: a sorted CD56 or NKG2C T cell subset, CD4+ or CD8+ T cells, or bulk PBMC T cells (not recorded which). The sequence derives from a man aged 18-69 years in good health. The chain was built from TRBV30 and TRBJ2-1; TCRdb's D call, TRBD1, is unchecked because there is no DNA. CDR3 sequence: CACRPGQGLNEQFF.